These T cell receptor beta chains were read from a single sample in a study of breast tumors, draining lymph nodes, adjacent tissues. TCRdb re-called the multiplex PCR reads through MiXCR, storing one row per CDR3 protein. The sample has 150,000 to 200,000 distinct CDR3 sequences, roughly 35% seen once. Sequences were obtained from axillary lymph node tissue. The source of these receptors is a female donor with breast cancer. Some clones in this sample may be carry-over from other donors' samples. Both conserved end residues are part of each CDR3. Fields, in order: V gene, D gene, J gene, clone size, CDR3 protein, CDR3 DNA. A D gene is named only where the DNA matches it firmly. The size field is filled for only some rows; it gives once, few, many or a size class.

TRBV6-5	.	TRBJ2-7	many	CASSYGRGKIYEQYF	TGTGCCAGCAGTTACGGGCGAGGGAAAATCTACGAGCAGTACTTC
TRBV25-1	.	TRBJ2-7	many	CASSGLAAPTGEQYF	TGTGCCAGCAGTGGTTTAGCGGCCCCAACTGGGGAGCAGTACTTC
TRBV6-5	.	TRBJ1-3	few	CASSQSPWTLATGNTIYF	TGTGCCAGCAGCCAAAGCCCCTGGACCCTGGCGACGGGAAACACCATATATTTT
TRBV19	.	TRBJ2-2	.	CASSISEVAGGLFF	TGTGCCAGTAGTATTTCTGAGGTTGCCGGGGGGCTGTTCTTT
TRBV4-3	.	TRBJ2-4	few	CASSQSFVAKNIQYF	TGCGCCAGCAGCCAATCCTTCGTAGCCAAAAACATTCAGTACTTC
TRBV7-3	TRBD2	TRBJ2-7	many	CASSPAGGGAYEQYF	TGTGCCAGCAGCCCCGCGGGCGGGGGGGCGTACGAGCAGTACTTC
TRBV7-2	TRBD2	TRBJ2-2	many	CASSRGLADTGELFF	TGTGCCAGCAGCAGGGGACTAGCAGACACCGGGGAGCTGTTTTTT
TRBV10-3	TRBD1	TRBJ2-7	.	CAIRTGGDEQYF	TGTGCCATCAGAACAGGGGGCGACGAGCAGTACTTC
TRBV10-1	.	TRBJ1-3	many	CASSDWSDSGNTIYF	TGCGCCAGCAGTGATTGGAGTGACTCTGGAAACACCATATATTTT
TRBV12-3/TRBV12-4	TRBD1	TRBJ1-2	many	CASNPYGQGAENYGYTF	TGTGCCAGCAACCCCTACGGACAGGGGGCCGAAAACTATGGCTACACCTTC
TRBV6-4	.	TRBJ2-2	.	CASSVTDGELFF	TGTGCCAGCAGTGTAACGGACGGGGAGCTGTTTTTT
TRBV2	.	TRBJ2-7	.	CASRVDGHRYEQYF	TGTGCCAGCAGGGTCGACGGGCACCGCTACGAGCAGTACTTC
TRBV24-1	.	TRBJ2-2	many	CATKSSRTGELFF	TGTGCCACCAAGAGTTCTAGGACCGGGGAGCTGTTTTTT
TRBV20-1	.	TRBJ2-1	many	CSALRGSSYNEQFF	TGCAGTGCTCTTAGGGGGAGCTCCTACAATGAGCAGTTCTTC
TRBV3-1	.	TRBJ1-1	.	CASSHSGRDTEAFF	TGTGCCAGCAGCCATAGCGGTAGGGACACTGAAGCTTTCTTT
TRBV25-1	.	TRBJ1-2	.	CARAAGTNYGYTF	TGTGCTAGAGCGGCGGGGACCAACTATGGCTACACCTTC
TRBV7-8	.	TRBJ1-5	many	CASSLGVSQPQHF	TGTGCCAGCAGCTTAGGAGTCAGTCAGCCCCAGCATTTT
TRBV28	TRBD2	TRBJ2-1	.	CASTPGGYNEQFF	TGTGCCAGCACGCCGGGGGGGTACAATGAGCAGTTCTTC
TRBV6-5	.	TRBJ2-7	many	CASSLGLVGAPHEQYF	TGTGCCAGCAGTTTGGGGCTAGTGGGGGCGCCCCACGAGCAGTACTTC
TRBV7-3	TRBD2	TRBJ2-1	many	CASSREAGALYNEQFF	TGTGCCAGCAGCCGAGAAGCGGGGGCACTCTACAATGAGCAGTTCTTC
TRBV27	.	TRBJ2-1	many	CASIDAGNEQFF	TGTGCCAGCATCGATGCGGGCAATGAGCAGTTCTTC
TRBV13	TRBD1	TRBJ2-5	many	CASSSTETGSRWETQYF	TGTGCCAGCAGCTCCACAGAGACAGGGTCACGCTGGGAGACCCAGTACTTC
TRBV6-5	TRBD1	TRBJ1-4	many	CASSYGGQGREKLFF	TGTGCCAGCAGTTACGGCGGACAGGGGAGGGAAAAACTGTTTTTT
TRBV28	.	TRBJ2-1	many	CASSGSGQPKGNEQFF	TGTGCCAGCAGTGGGTCAGGGCAGCCTAAGGGGAATGAGCAGTTCTTC
TRBV9	TRBD2	TRBJ2-3	many	CASSPPSLAGAGADTQYF	TGTGCCAGCAGCCCCCCATCCCTAGCGGGGGCGGGGGCAGATACGCAGTATTTT
TRBV3-2	.	TRBJ2-7	many	CASNPVGYEQYF	TGTGCCAGCAACCCGGTGGGCTACGAGCAGTACTTC
TRBV7-2	TRBD2	TRBJ2-1	many	CASSLRRAGGAMNEQFF	TGTGCCAGCAGCTTACGCCGGGCGGGGGGCGCAATGAATGAGCAGTTCTTC
TRBV13	TRBD2	TRBJ2-1	.	CAGSVRGGGNEQFF	TGTGCCGGCAGCGTTCGGGGGGGAGGGAATGAGCAGTTCTTC
TRBV29-1	.	TRBJ2-7	many	CSVQTGITYEQYF	TGCAGCGTACAAACAGGGATCACCTACGAGCAGTACTTC
TRBV7-9	TRBD2	TRBJ2-3	.	CASRRGGTDTQYF	TGTGCCAGCCGCCGGGGGGGCACAGATACGCAGTATTTT
TRBV6-5	TRBD2	TRBJ2-6	many	CASSYRTSGVIGANVLTF	TGTGCCAGCAGTTACCGGACTAGCGGGGTGATTGGGGCCAACGTCCTGACTTTC
TRBV9	.	TRBJ1-1	.	CASSVGGTPWDTEAFF	TGTGCCAGCAGCGTAGGTGGGACCCCATGGGACACTGAAGCTTTCTTT
TRBV2	.	TRBJ2-5	many	CASSYGSFGETQYF	TGTGCCAGCAGCTATGGATCCTTCGGCGAGACCCAGTACTTC
TRBV20-1	TRBD2	TRBJ2-5	many	CSARVEGLAALRRETQYF	TGCAGTGCTAGAGTAGAGGGACTAGCGGCACTCCGGCGAGAGACCCAGTACTTC
TRBV7-2	.	TRBJ1-2	many	CASSLVAGEGYTF	TGTGCCAGCAGCTTAGTTGCAGGGGAAGGCTACACCTTC
TRBV11-2	.	TRBJ1-1	.	CASSYKPNTEAFF	TGTGCCAGCAGTTATAAGCCGAACACTGAAGCTTTCTTT
TRBV5-5	TRBD2	TRBJ2-4	.	CASSPDLLAGGPTKNIQYF	TGTGCCAGCAGCCCGGACCTGCTAGCGGGAGGGCCTACCAAAAACATTCAGTACTTC
TRBV3-1	TRBD1	TRBJ2-5	many	CASSPWDRAQETQYF	TGTGCCAGCAGCCCCTGGGACAGGGCTCAAGAGACCCAGTACTTC
TRBV6-6	TRBD1	TRBJ1-2	few	CASMGTAGGYGYTF	TGTGCCAGCATGGGGACAGCCGGGGGTTATGGCTACACCTTC
TRBV5-6	TRBD1	TRBJ1-2	many	CASSSDRGNYGYTF	TGTGCCAGCAGCTCGGACAGGGGGAACTATGGCTACACCTTC
TRBV4-3	TRBD2	TRBJ2-2	many	CASSQEGGGSRPSTGELFF	TGCGCCAGCAGCCAAGAGGGAGGCGGGAGCCGACCCTCGACCGGGGAGCTGTTTTTT
TRBV5-1	TRBD1	TRBJ1-6	many	CASSFGQGNSPLHF	TGCGCCAGCAGCTTCGGACAGGGGAATTCACCCCTCCACTTT
TRBV3-1	.	TRBJ1-5	many	CASSLQGSNQPQHF	TGTGCCAGCAGTTTACAGGGAAGCAATCAGCCCCAGCATTTT
TRBV6-1	.	TRBJ2-5	.	CASSLIRGRAETQYF	TGTGCCAGCAGCCTTATTAGAGGAAGGGCAGAGACCCAGTACTTC
TRBV7-2	.	TRBJ2-7	.	CASSPTPSYEQYF	TGTGCCAGTAGCCCCACCCCCTCCTACGAGCAGTACTTC
TRBV12-3/TRBV12-4	TRBD1	TRBJ1-3	many	CASRGTGENTIYF	TGTGCCAGCAGGGGGACAGGCGAAAACACCATATATTTT